This TCR beta chain stems from a study of regulatory T cells in long-lasting Graves disease. Study as a whole: Over-5-year antithyroid drug use with positive TSH receptor antibodies defined persistent Graves' disease in the study.

Deletions cut 2 bases from V and 3 bases from J, with 11 bases between. Germline V gene sequence: CDR1 MDHEN, CDR2 SYDVKM. CDR3 size: 14 residues. Construction of the TCR beta libraries employed iRepertoire HTBI primers in conjunction with Arm-PCR of CDR3 regions. TCRdb used MiXCR to reprocess the multiplex PCR reads, holding one entry per CDR3 protein. The sample has 400,000 to 500,000 distinct CDR3 sequences, 22% seen once; the top ten hold around 13%. Regarding time point: persistent/refractory GD, antithyroid drugs over 5 years with positive TRAb. After RNA was extracted from PBMCs, the TCR library was made from it. Staff drew about 8.2 milliliters of peripheral blood into EDTA tubes. This clonotype was counted many times.

J is TRBJ2-7 and V is TRBV28; D not resolved. The clonotype originates from a female donor with Graves disease. The source material was peripheral blood mononuclear cells (PBMCs), sampled when the disease was refractory, from a patient treated with antithyroid drugs. CDR3: CASSLRPMGYEQYF. Written as DNA, the CDR3 is TGTGCCAGCAGTTTAAGACCTATGGGCTACGAGCAGTACTTC.